This TCR beta chain was sequenced in a study of T-cell memory formation after mild COVID-19 (dated by TCRdb to about 2021). Turning to the overall study: TCR sequence clusters from the two donors were largely donor specific. The cohort was made up of two young adult volunteers, one female and one male, who were previously healthy. Longitudinal TCRalpha and TCRbeta repertoire sequencing tracked T-cell clones expanding and contracting after mild COVID-19 in two donors. On the study overall, not on this receptor specifically: Only a couple of mild cases were covered in the study, and larger cohorts including severe cases with pre-infection samples were considered necessary. The detection of some responding clones in pre-infection memory suggests that pre-existing cross-reactive memory T cells joined the SARS-CoV-2 response. Balanced CD4/CD8 phenotypes were observed for clones contracting from day 15 to 85, whereas a bias towards CD4+ was observed for a second wave of clones expanding from day 15 to 37. SARS-CoV-2 specificity of the second-wave clones peaking on day 37 was not confirmed. Contracting CD4+ clones were located mainly in the CM and EM memory subsets, whereas CD8+ clones were found to be enriched in EMRA.

Instrument on record: Illumina NovaSeq 6000. TCRalpha and TCRbeta cDNA libraries were built by 5'RACE with constant-segment primers, adding sample barcodes and unique molecular identifiers. Trizol reagent was used to extract RNA from every sample. Libraries were amplified in two PCR steps, with a second sample barcode and Illumina TruSeq adapters added in the second step. Sequencing of libraries was performed on an Illumina NovaSeq with 2 x 150 bp paired-end reads. As for the authors' bioinformatics: Reads were demultiplexed and collapsed into UMI-guided consensus sequences with migec v1.2.7. Using mixcr v2.1.11, UMI consensuses were aligned to TRA and TRB V and J templates and then assembled into clonotypes. Clonotypes were classified as expanded or contracted when called significant by both edgeR and NoisET, with noise models trained on biological replicates. For edgeR calls, the thresholds were a false discovery rate-adjusted p below 0.01 and a log2 fold-change of 1. As an exploratory analysis of dynamics, max-normalized trajectories of the 1000 most abundant clonotypes were examined with PCA combined with hierarchical clustering. Separately sequenced CD4+ and CD8+ repertoires were used to assign the CD4 or CD8 phenotype of responding clones. TCRdb handled the public reads itself, with Q25 trimming in fastp and clone calling in MiXCR, and kept productive beta chains. All rows with the same CDR3 protein become a single entry with the most common DNA and genes. TCRdb's processing, not the authors', yielded these V and J calls. The sample table holds around 440,000 distinct CDR3 sequences, of which about 20% were seen once. The ten largest clones take up approximately 13% of the sample.

Ficoll-Paque density gradient centrifugation was the method used to isolate PBMCs. With respect to this clonotype: No antigen is known for it. Base qualities are not at hand, and no much larger clone is one base apart.

The CDR3 runs 17 residues from the cysteine to the phenylalanine. The only DNA kept is the CDR3, 51 bases in frame from the first base. V and J are trimmed by 5 bases and 5 bases, and the gene matches miss 16 bases of the junction. CDR1 and CDR2 (SGHRS, YFSETQ) derive from the germline V gene. The rearrangement combines TRBV5-1 with TRBJ1-1; 9 middle bases align to TRBD1. Sequencing was carried out using PBMCs or a T cell subset sorted from them (not recorded which). The clonotype comes from an adult woman who had mild COVID-19 (a few samples of this study predate the infection). The sample titles of this study are shuffled in the database, so cell type and time point are left out; the donor was told from shared clones. The CDR3 amino acid sequence is: CASRMNPGQGTSTEAFF. The bases read TGCGCCAGCAGAATGAATCCGGGACAGGGAACAAGTACTGAAGCTTTCTTT. Reference TRBV5-1 and TRBJ1-1 proteins supply the regions before and after the CDR3; the full variable domain is: KAGVTQTPRYLIKTRGQQVTLSCSPISGHRSVSWYQQTPGQGLQFLFEYFSETQRNKGNFPGRFSGRQFSNSRSEMNVSTLELGDSALYLCASRMNPGQGTSTEAFFGQGTRLTVV.